This T cell receptor (beta chain) was profiled in a study of shared clonotypes between healthy human individuals. Study summary: Each donor's CD8 memory used one plate, CD8 naive two, each CD4 subset three.

Both subsets, CD45RA+ naive and CD45RA-negative memory, were split from the CD4+ cells. Sorted subsets were amplified in replicate PCRs using around 0.2 ug DNA, 25,000 to 30,000 T cell genomes. TCRdb's copy holds only in-frame clones and misses some; the assay was immunoSEQ multiplex PCR. The table lists around 1.1 million clones, around 77% of them singletons. This clone showed up many times. Its specificity is not known. Study-wide findings and caveats: Generation probability values for non-shared clonotypes were lower than those for clonotypes shared by all four donors.

Sequenced sample: memory CD4+ T cells from PBMCs. Regarding subset: CD45RA-negative fraction. This receptor was obtained from a man between 18 and 35 years old in good health. Some clones in this sample may be carry-over from other donors' samples.

The DNA of the CDR3 is TGCGCCAGCAGTTTAACGGGCCAGGGGACCGGGGAGCTGTTTTTT. Amino acid sequence: CASSLTGQGTGELFF. The chain carries TRBV4-1 and TRBJ2-2; TRBD1 is a possible D gene (6 bases). V lost 6 bases and J 5 bases, leaving 16 bases between the germline ends. CDR1 is MGHRA, CDR2 YSYEKL, per germline. This CDR3 region has 15 residues.